The following is a T cell receptor beta chain sequence with its context. Its antigen is currently unknown. This CDR3 is 14 amino acids long. Looked up from germline, CDR1 is SGHNT and CDR2 is YENEEA. V lost 1 base, J lost 10 bases, and 11 bases lay in between. The data were taken from a study of cytomegalovirus exposure and HLA in healthy donors. Sequencing was performed with immunoSEQ multiplex PCR; in TCRdb, only in-frame clones are kept and a portion is missing. Of some 180,000 clones in the sample, around nine tenths are singletons; the top ten hold more than 5.5%. The donors formed part of the 120-subject validation cohort, distinct from the roughly 620-subject first cohort. Study outcomes and limitations: High sensitivity and specificity were reportedly achieved when the classifier diagnosed cytomegalovirus status. Whilst most TCR sequences proved rare, a subset of public TCRs occurred across many donors. TCR clusters originating in the first cohort tended to co-occur in the 110 or so validation repertoires, according to a later analysis.

This sequence joins TRBV11-3 and TRBJ1-6, with D unclear. The sequence was collected from a man aged 25-40 years in good health and CMV-seropositive. Source material: PBMCs. CDR3 nucleotides: TGTGCCAGCAGCTTAGTCTCCGTAGTCTCACCCCTCCACTTT. Translation gives CASSLVSVVSPLHF.